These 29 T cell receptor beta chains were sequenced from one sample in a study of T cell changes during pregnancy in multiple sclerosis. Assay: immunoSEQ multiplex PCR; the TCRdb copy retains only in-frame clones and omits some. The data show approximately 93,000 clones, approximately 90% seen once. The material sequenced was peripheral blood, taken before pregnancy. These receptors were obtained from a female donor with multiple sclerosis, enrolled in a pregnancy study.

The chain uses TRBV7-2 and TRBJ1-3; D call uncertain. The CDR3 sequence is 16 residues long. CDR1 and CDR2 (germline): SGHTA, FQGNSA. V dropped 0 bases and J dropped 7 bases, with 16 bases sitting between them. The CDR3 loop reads CASSLALPDKTNTIYF. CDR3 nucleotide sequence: TGTGCCAGCAGCTTAGCGCTCCCAGACAAGACCAACACCATATATTTT.

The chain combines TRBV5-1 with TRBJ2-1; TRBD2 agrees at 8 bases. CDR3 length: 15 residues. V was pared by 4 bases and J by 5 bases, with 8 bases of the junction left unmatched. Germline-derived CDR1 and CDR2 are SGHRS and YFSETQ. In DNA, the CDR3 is TGCGCCAGCAGCGGTGGTAGCGGGAAAGACAATGAGCAGTTCTTC. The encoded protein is CASSGGSGKDNEQFF.

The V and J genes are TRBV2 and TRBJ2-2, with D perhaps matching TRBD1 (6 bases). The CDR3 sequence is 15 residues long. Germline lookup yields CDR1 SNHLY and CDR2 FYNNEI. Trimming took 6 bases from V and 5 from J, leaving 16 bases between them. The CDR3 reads CASRKQGPGTGELFF. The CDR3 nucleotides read TGTGCCAGCAGGAAACAGGGACCGGGGACCGGGGAGCTGTTTTTT.

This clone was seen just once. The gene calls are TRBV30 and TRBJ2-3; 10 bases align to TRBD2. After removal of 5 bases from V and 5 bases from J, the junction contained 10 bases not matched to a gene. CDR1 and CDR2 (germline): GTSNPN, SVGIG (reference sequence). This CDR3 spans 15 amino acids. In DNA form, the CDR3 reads TGTGCCTGGGAGCTGGAGCGGGAGGGAGGAGATACGCAGTATTTT. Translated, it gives CAWELEREGGDTQYF.

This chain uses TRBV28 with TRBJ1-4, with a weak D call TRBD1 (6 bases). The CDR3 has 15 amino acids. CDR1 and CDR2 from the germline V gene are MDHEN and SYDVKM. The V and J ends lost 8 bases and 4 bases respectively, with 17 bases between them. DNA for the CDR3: TGTGCCAGCGGGGTCGGGGGGGCAATTAATGAAAAACTGTTTTTT. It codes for CASGVGGAINEKLFF. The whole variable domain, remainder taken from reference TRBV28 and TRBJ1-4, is DVKVTQSSRYLVKRTGEKVFLECVQDMDHENMFWYRQDPGLGLRLIYFSYDVKMKEKGDIPEGYSVSREKKERFSLILESASTNQTSMYLCASGVGGAINEKLFFGSGTQLSVL.

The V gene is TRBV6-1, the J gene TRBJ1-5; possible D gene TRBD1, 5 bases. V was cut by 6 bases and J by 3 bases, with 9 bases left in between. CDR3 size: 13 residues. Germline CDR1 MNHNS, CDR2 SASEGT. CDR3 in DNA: TGTGCCAGCAGGAGACAGTTCAATCAGCCCCAGCATTTT. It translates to CASRRQFNQPQHF.

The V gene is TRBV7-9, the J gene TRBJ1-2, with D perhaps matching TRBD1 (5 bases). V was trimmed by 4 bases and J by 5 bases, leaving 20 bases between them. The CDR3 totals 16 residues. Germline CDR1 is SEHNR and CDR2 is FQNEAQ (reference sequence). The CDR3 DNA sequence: TGTGCCAGCAGCTGGGGTGGGGAAAACAGGTATTATGGCTACACCTTC. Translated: CASSWGGENRYYGYTF.

CDR3 coding DNA: TGTGCCATCAGTCCGGGACAGGGGAACTATGGCTACACCTTC. Translation gives CAISPGQGNYGYTF. The chain combines TRBV10-3 with TRBJ1-2, with 10 bases lining up with TRBD1. This CDR3 is built from 14 residues. Trimming at V came to 5 bases and at J to 2 bases, leaving 2 bases not matched to a gene. Germline V gene data show CDR1 as ENHRY and CDR2 as SYGVKD.

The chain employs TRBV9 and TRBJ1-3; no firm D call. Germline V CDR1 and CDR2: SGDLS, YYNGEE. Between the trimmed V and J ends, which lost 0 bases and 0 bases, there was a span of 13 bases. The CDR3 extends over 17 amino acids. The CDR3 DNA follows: TGTGCCAGCAGCGTAGCTAGGGAGGGTGGCTCTGGAAACACCATATATTTT. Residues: CASSVAREGGSGNTIYF.

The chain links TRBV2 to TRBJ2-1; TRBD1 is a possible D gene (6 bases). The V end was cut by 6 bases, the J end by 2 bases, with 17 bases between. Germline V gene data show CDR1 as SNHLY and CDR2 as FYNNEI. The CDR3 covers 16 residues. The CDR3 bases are TGTGCCAGCAGACGGACAGAGACCTTCCCCTACAATGAGCAGTTCTTC. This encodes CASRRTETFPYNEQFF.

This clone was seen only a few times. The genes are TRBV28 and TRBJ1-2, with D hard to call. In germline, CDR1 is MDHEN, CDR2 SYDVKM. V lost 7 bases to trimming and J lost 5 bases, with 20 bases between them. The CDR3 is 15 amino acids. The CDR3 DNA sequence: TGTGCCAGCAATCCCTCCGGAGCGCTTATGTATGGCTACACCTTC. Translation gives CASNPSGALMYGYTF.

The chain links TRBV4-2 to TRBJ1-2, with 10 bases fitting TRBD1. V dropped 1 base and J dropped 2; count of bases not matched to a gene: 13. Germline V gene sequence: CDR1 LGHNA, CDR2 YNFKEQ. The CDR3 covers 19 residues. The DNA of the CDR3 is TGTGCCAGCAGCCAAGGAGGGAGGGACAGGGGCGGAGGGAACTATGGCTACACCTTC. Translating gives CASSQGGRDRGGGNYGYTF.

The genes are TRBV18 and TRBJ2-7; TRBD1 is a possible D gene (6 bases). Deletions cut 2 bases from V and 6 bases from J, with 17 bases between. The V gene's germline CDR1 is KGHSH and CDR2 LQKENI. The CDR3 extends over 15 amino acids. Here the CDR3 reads CASSPSQGSQGEQYF. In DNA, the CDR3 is TGTGCCAGCTCACCATCACAGGGTAGCCAGGGCGAGCAGTACTTC.

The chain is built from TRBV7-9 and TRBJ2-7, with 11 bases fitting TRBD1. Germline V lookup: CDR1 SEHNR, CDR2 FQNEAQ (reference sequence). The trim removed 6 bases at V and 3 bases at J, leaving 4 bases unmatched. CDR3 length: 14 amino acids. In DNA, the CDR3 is TGTGCCAGCAGTCGGACAGGGGGCAACTACGAGCAGTACTTC. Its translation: CASSRTGGNYEQYF. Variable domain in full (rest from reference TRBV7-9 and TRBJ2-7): DTGVSQNPRHKITKRGQNVTFRCDPISEHNRLYWYRQTLGQGPEFLTYFQNEAQLEKSRLLSDRFSAERPKGSFSTLEIQRTEQGDSAMYLCASSRTGGNYEQYFGPGTRLTVT.

CDR3 in DNA: TGTGCCAGCTCACCAAAGCAGGATCACGCTGAGCAGTTCTTC. Amino acid sequence: CASSPKQDHAEQFF. The rearrangement links TRBV18 to TRBJ2-1, with unresolved D. Germline CDR1 KGHSH, CDR2 LQKENI. Trimming removed 2 bases from V and 9 bases from J, with 14 bases in between. This CDR3 contains 14 residues.

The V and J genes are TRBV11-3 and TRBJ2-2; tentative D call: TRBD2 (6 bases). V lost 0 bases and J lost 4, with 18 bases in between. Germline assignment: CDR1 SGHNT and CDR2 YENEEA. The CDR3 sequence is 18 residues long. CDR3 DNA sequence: TGTGCCAGCAGCTTAGATCGATGGGGACGGGAGAGCACCGGGGAGCTGTTTTTT. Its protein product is CASSLDRWGRESTGELFF.

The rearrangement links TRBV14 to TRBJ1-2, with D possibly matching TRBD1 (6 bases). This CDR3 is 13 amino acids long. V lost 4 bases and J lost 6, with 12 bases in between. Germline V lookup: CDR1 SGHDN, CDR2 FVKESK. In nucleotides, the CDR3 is TGTGCCAGCAGCCCCCAGGGGTGGGATGGCTACACCTTC. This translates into CASSPQGWDGYTF.

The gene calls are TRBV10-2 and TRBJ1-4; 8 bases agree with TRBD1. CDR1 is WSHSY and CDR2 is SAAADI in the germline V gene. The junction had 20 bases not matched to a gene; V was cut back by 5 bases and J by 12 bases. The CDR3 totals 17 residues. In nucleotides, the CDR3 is TGCGCCAGCAGTCTAGGGCGACAGGGGCTCCATATGAGGGAACTGTTTTTT. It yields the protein CASSLGRQGLHMRELFF.

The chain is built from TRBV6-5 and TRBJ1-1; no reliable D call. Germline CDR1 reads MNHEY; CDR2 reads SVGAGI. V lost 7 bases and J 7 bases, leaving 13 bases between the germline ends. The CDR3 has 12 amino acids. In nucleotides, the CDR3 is TGTGCCAGCACCACGGGAGCTCGTGAAGCTTTCTTT. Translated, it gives CASTTGAREAFF.

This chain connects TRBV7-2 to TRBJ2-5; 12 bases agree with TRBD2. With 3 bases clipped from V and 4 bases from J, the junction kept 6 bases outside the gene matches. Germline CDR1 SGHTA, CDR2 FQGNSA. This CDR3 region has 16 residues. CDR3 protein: CASSFLAGGPAETQYF. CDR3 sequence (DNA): TGTGCCAGCAGCTTCCTAGCGGGGGGGCCAGCAGAGACCCAGTACTTC.

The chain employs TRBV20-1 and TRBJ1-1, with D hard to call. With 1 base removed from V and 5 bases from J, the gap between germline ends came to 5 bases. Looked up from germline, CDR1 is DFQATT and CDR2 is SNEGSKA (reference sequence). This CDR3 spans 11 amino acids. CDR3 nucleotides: TGCAGTGCTAGAGTTATTACTGAAGCTTTCTTT. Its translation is CSARVITEAFF.

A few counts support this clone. In nucleotides, the CDR3 is TGTGCCAGCGGGCTAGCGGGGTACCAAGATACGCAGTATTTT. As protein: CASGLAGYQDTQYF. The chain joins TRBV7-3 to TRBJ2-3, with 9 bases fitting TRBD2. V lost 8 bases, J lost 5 bases, and 8 bases stayed unmatched. The CDR3 spans 14 residues. The germline gives CDR1 SGHTA, CDR2 FQGTGA. Filled out from reference TRBV7-3 and TRBJ2-3, the complete variable domain reads GAGVSQTPSNKVTEKGKYVELRCDPISGHTALYWYRQSLGQGPEFLIYFQGTGAADDSGLPNDRFFAVRPEGSVSTLKIQRTERGDSAVYLCASGLAGYQDTQYFGPGTRLTVL.

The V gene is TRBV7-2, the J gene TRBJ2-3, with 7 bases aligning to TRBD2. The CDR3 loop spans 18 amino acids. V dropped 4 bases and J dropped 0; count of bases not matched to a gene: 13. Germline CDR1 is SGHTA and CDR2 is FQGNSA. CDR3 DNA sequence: TGTGCCAGCAGCTCCCCCCCGGGACTATCTTCTAGCACAGATACGCAGTATTTT. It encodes CASSSPPGLSSSTDTQYF.

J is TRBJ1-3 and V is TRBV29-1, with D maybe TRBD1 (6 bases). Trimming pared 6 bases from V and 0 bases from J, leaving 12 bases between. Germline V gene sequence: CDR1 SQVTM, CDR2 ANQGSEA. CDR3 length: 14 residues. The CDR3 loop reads CSVQPDSSGNTIYF. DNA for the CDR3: TGCAGCGTACAACCGGACAGCTCTGGAAACACCATATATTTT.

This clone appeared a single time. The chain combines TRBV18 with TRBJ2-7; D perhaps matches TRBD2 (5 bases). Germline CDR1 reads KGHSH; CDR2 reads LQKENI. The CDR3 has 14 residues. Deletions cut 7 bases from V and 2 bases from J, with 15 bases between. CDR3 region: CASFMGAEAYEQYF. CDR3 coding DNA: TGTGCCAGCTTTATGGGAGCGGAGGCCTACGAGCAGTACTTC.

The CDR3 DNA reads TGTGCCAGCAGCCGGGACAGGGCAGCGGATACGCAGTATTTT. It specifies CASSRDRAADTQYF. The chain uses TRBV7-2 and TRBJ2-3; 9 positions agree with TRBD1. V was pared by 5 bases and J by 6 bases, with 6 bases of the junction left unmatched. The CDR3 is made up of 14 amino acids. Germline assignment: CDR1 SGHTA and CDR2 FQGNSA.

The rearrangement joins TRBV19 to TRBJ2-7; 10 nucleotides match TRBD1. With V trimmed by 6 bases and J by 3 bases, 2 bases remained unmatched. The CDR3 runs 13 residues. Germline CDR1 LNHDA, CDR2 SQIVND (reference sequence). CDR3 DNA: TGTGCCAGTAGAAGGACAGGGGGCTACGAGCAGTACTTC. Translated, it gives CASRRTGGYEQYF.

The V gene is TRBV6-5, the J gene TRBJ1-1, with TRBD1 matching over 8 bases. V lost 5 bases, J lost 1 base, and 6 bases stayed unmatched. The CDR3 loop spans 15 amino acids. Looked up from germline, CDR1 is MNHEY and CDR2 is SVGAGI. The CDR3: CASSIQGAGNTEAFF. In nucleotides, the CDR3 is TGTGCCAGCAGTATTCAGGGGGCTGGGAACACTGAAGCTTTCTTT.

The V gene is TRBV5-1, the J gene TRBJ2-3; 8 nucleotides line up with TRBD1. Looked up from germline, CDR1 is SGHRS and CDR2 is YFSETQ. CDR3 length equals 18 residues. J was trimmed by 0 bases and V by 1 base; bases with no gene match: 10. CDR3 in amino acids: CASSLYNRQGASTDTQYF. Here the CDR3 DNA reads TGCGCCAGCAGCTTGTACAATAGGCAGGGGGCTAGCACAGATACGCAGTATTTT.